Below, 7 T cell receptor beta chains from the same sample are listed, as sequenced in a study of shared clonotypes between healthy human individuals. TCRdb's table, derived via immunoSEQ multiplex PCR, lists solely in-frame clones and lacks some. The data contain 2,500,000 or so clones, approximately 93% of them singletons. Sequenced: naive CD4+ T cells from PBMCs. Subset noted: CD45RA+ positively selected. The receptor source for this set is a man aged 18 to 30 in good health. Some clones in this sample may be carry-over from other donors' samples.

V gene TRBV6-6 combines with J gene TRBJ2-1; no definite D call. Germline V lookup: CDR1 MNHNY, CDR2 SVGAGI (reference sequence). The CDR3 covers 12 residues. The germline V and J ends were trimmed by 6 bases and 8 bases, with 11 bases remaining between them. CDR3 amino acids: CASRGLGYEQFF. CDR3 DNA: TGTGCCAGCAGGGGGTTAGGGTATGAGCAGTTCTTC.

The chain uses TRBV29-1 and TRBJ2-2, with a weak D call TRBD2 (5 bases). With 4 bases removed from V and 7 bases from J, the gap between germline ends came to 19 bases. There are 15 residues in the CDR3. Germline V gene lookup returns CDR1 SQVTM and CDR2 ANQGSEA. CDR3 protein: CSVGRGSVDFGELFF. Written as DNA, the CDR3 is TGCAGCGTTGGGAGAGGGAGTGTGGATTTCGGGGAGCTGTTTTTT.

J is TRBJ2-1 and V is TRBV28; D might be TRBD1 (6 bases). With 8 bases removed from V and 2 bases from J, the gap between germline ends came to 16 bases. CDR1 and CDR2 from the germline V gene are MDHEN and SYDVKM. This CDR3 contains 15 residues. Here the CDR3 reads CASLDRAGAYNEQFF. The CDR3, as DNA: TGTGCCAGCTTAGATAGGGCAGGGGCCTACAATGAGCAGTTCTTC.

This chain uses TRBV7-2 with TRBJ1-5, with D maybe TRBD1 (5 bases). Trimming removed 5 bases from V and 4 bases from J, with 15 bases in between. This CDR3 has 15 residues. The V gene's germline CDR1 is SGHTA and CDR2 FQGNSA. CDR3 amino acids: CASSPGSRDNQPQHF. The CDR3, as DNA: TGTGCCAGCAGCCCCGGGAGCAGGGATAATCAGCCCCAGCATTTT. Full variable domain (missing parts from reference TRBV7-2 and TRBJ1-5): GAGVSQSPSNKVTEKGKDVELRCDPISGHTALYWYRQSLGQGLEFLIYFQGNSAPDKSGLPSDRFSAERTGGSVSTLTIQRTQQEDSAVYLCASSPGSRDNQPQHFGDGTRLSIL.

This clone appeared once. The genes are TRBV19 and TRBJ2-5, with D tentatively TRBD2 (5 bases). Trimming removed 6 bases from V and 1 base from J, with 12 bases in between. Germline CDR1 and CDR2: LNHDA and SQIVND (reference sequence). The CDR3 spans 14 residues. The DNA for the CDR3 is TGTGCCAGTAGCAATTGGAGCGGCCAAGAGACCCAGTACTTC. It codes for CASSNWSGQETQYF.

The chain carries TRBV5-1 and TRBJ2-1; D perhaps matches TRBD2 (6 bases). Trimming took off 4 bases at V and 2 bases at J, with 13 bases between the two ends. The germline CDR1 and CDR2 sequences are SGHRS and YFSETQ. CDR3 size: 15 residues. This chain's CDR3 is CASSPLGSTYNEQFF. The CDR3 DNA sequence: TGCGCCAGCAGCCCACTCGGGAGTACCTACAATGAGCAGTTCTTC.

This chain connects TRBV11-2 to TRBJ2-1, with TRBD2 matching over 12 bases. The V gene's germline CDR1 is SGHAT and CDR2 FQNNGV. The CDR3 consists of 16 residues. The ends lost 4 bases at V and 6 bases at J; junction bases unmatched: 7. CDR3 coding DNA: TGTGCCAGCAGCTATACGACTAGCGGGAGCCTCAATGAGCAGTTCTTC. Residues: CASSYTTSGSLNEQFF.